The T cell receptor beta chain described here comes from a study of Graves' ophthalmopathy and Graves' hyperthyroidism. Whole-study results and caveats: Ophthalmopathy progression cases were predicted by the model with approximately 71% sensitivity and approximately 74% specificity.

The TCR beta CDR3 regions underwent amplification from RNA transcripts. A first-round RT-PCR used HTBI primers, followed by a second-round multiplex PCR. TCRdb processed the multiplex PCR reads anew with MiXCR; each CDR3 protein has one entry. The sample lists tens of thousands of distinct CDR3 sequences, about half occurring once. Details on this clonotype: As yet, its antigen is unknown. One junction end does not reproduce the germline sequence, and a read error may be involved.

Per germline, CDR1 MDHEN and CDR2 SYDVKM. The CDR3 is 11 residues long. This sequence originates from an adult woman with Graves' ophthalmopathy. The sequenced sample was peripheral blood. The V gene is TRBV28, the J gene TRBJ2-7, with no clear D. The CDR3 nucleotides are TGTGCCAGCAGTTCCCTCCACGAGCAGTACTTT. This translates into CASSSLHEQYF.